The 25 T cell receptor beta chains reported below all come from one sample, sequenced in a study of T-cell memory formation after mild COVID-19. TCRdb re-derived calls from the 5' RACE reads in MiXCR, one entry per CDR3 protein. The profile covers about 320,000 distinct CDR3 sequences, with around an eighth appearing a single time and 21% taken by the ten largest. The sequencing sample was made of PBMCs or a T cell subset sorted from them (not recorded which). The source of these receptors is a man between 18 and 35 years old who had mild COVID-19 (a few samples of this study predate the infection). Cell type and time point are not known.

The V call is TRBV7-3, the J call TRBJ2-5; 10 bases are a match to TRBD1. After removal of 5 bases from V and 5 bases from J, the junction contained 5 bases not matched to a gene. Germline assignment: CDR1 SGHTA and CDR2 FQGTGA. The CDR3 loop spans 14 amino acids. CDR3 residues: CASSRDRGSETQYF. The DNA for the CDR3 is TGTGCCAGCAGCCGGGACAGGGGTTCGGAGACCCAGTACTTC.

V usage is TRBV7-3 and J usage is TRBJ2-1, with 7 bases matching TRBD2. This CDR3 is built from 14 residues. The junction had 3 bases not matched to a gene; V was cut back by 2 bases and J by 5 bases. Per the germline V gene, CDR1 is SGHTA and CDR2 is FQGTGA. CDR3 residues: CASSLFSGHNEQFF. CDR3 in DNA: TGTGCCAGCAGCTTATTTAGCGGGCACAATGAGCAGTTCTTC.

The chain carries TRBV5-8 and TRBJ1-1; tentatively, D is TRBD1 (5 bases). V shed 4 bases and J shed 1 base, with 11 bases lying between them. The CDR3 contains 14 residues. CDR1 is SGHTS, CDR2 YDEGEE, per germline. The CDR3 DNA is TGTGCCAGCAGCGGGGGGACGGGGAACACTGAAGCTTTCTTT. It specifies CASSGGTGNTEAFF.

This clonotype occurred a few times. DNA of the CDR3: TGTGCCAGCAGCCCCGACAGGGGAGCGGGCGCTGGCTACACCTTC. It encodes CASSPDRGAGAGYTF. The chain carries TRBV7-2 and TRBJ1-2; 8 positions match TRBD1. The CDR3 runs to 15 residues. Germline CDR1 SGHTA, CDR2 FQGNSA. Trimming took 5 bases from V and 7 from J; bases not matched to a gene: 12.

This clonotype was counted a few times. V and J are TRBV19 and TRBJ2-7, with unresolved D. CDR3 length: 15 amino acids. The germline V and J ends were trimmed by 3 bases and 0 bases, with 12 bases remaining between them. Germline V lookup: CDR1 LNHDA, CDR2 SQIVND (reference sequence). The DNA of the CDR3 is TGTGCCAGTAGTATTGCCCCAAAAGCCTCCTACGAGCAGTACTTC. It codes for CASSIAPKASYEQYF.

The V call is TRBV28, the J call TRBJ1-3; no firm D call. This CDR3 has 16 amino acids. Germline CDR1 MDHEN, CDR2 SYDVKM. Trimming took 2 bases from V and 0 from J, leaving 11 bases between them. DNA of the CDR3: TGTGCCAGCAGTTTAAGCCCGCAGGCCTCTGGAAACACCATATATTTT. This sequence encodes CASSLSPQASGNTIYF.

The gene calls are TRBV7-2 and TRBJ2-7; tentative D call: TRBD1 (6 bases). CDR1 and CDR2 (germline): SGHTA, FQGNSA. Trimming pared 5 bases from V and 6 bases from J, leaving 23 bases between. This CDR3 has 16 residues. The CDR3 DNA follows: TGTGCCAGCAGCCCCAGTGGGCAGGGGTCCAGGGGCGAGCAGTACGTC. Translation: CASSPSGQGSRGEQYV.

The rearrangement joins TRBV9 to TRBJ1-1; maybe TRBD1 (6 bases). This CDR3 contains 15 residues. V shed 4 bases and J shed 1 base, with 14 bases lying between them. Germline CDR1 SGDLS, CDR2 YYNGEE. CDR3 in amino acids: CASSRGRDTNTEAFF. Written as DNA, the CDR3 is TGTGCCAGCAGCCGAGGGAGGGACACGAACACTGAAGCTTTCTTT. The full variable domain, rest sourced from reference TRBV9 and TRBJ1-1, is DSGVTQTPKHLITATGQRVTLRCSPRSGDLSVYWYQQSLDQGLQFLIQYYNGEERAKGNILERFSAQQFPDLHSELNLSSLELGDSALYFCASSRGRDTNTEAFFGQGTRLTVV.

This clonotype was counted between two and nine times. This rearrangement joins TRBV20-1 to TRBJ2-3; TRBD2 aligns across 11 bases. V was pared by 3 bases and J by 4 bases, with 6 bases of the junction left unmatched. This CDR3 has 15 residues. The germline CDR1 and CDR2 sequences are DFQATT and SNEGSKA (reference sequence). CDR3: CSARKTSGAADTQYF. In DNA, the CDR3 is TGCAGTGCTAGGAAGACTAGCGGGGCCGCAGATACGCAGTATTTT.

A few counts support this clonotype. The chain employs TRBV12-3 or TRBV12-4 and TRBJ1-4, with D unresolved. Trimming left V 5 bases short and J 3 bases short, with 10 bases between. The CDR3 runs 14 residues. The CDR3 protein is CASSRTLANEKLFF. The DNA of the CDR3 is TGTGCCAGCAGTCGGACTCTAGCTAATGAAAAACTGTTTTTT.

There are a few counts of this clonotype. The chain carries TRBV5-1 and TRBJ2-1; D may be TRBD1 or TRBD2 (5 bases each). Germline V gene lookup returns CDR1 SGHRS and CDR2 YFSETQ. This CDR3 contains 15 residues. Trimming cost V 4 bases and J 0 bases, with 11 bases left between them. DNA of the CDR3: TGCGCCAGCAGCGAGGGACCCCTCTCCTACAATGAGCAGTTCTTC. Translated, it gives CASSEGPLSYNEQFF.

In its sample, this clonotype was seen a few times. The chain couples TRBV12-3 or TRBV12-4 to TRBJ2-5; D is ambiguous. CDR3 length: 15 residues. Trimming cost V 6 bases and J 7 bases, with 21 bases left between them. CDR3 in amino acids: CASRHTESPLGTQYF. The CDR3 DNA sequence: TGTGCCAGCAGACATACAGAATCTCCCCTCGGGACCCAGTACTTC.

This chain joins TRBV7-2 and TRBJ2-5; the match to TRBD2 covers 11 bases. With V trimmed by 1 base and J by 4 bases, 5 bases remained unmatched. The germline V gene has CDR1 SGHTA and CDR2 FQGNSA. The CDR3 extends over 16 amino acids. CDR3 in DNA: TGTGCCAGCAGCTTAGTAGCGGGGGGGCTCGGAGAGACCCAGTACTTC. It is translated as CASSLVAGGLGETQYF.

Concerning this clonotype: Mismatch with germline at one junction end may stem from a read error. The chain carries TRBV12-3 or TRBV12-4 and TRBJ2-5; 9 bases fit TRBD2. The CDR3 runs to 15 residues. The CDR3 DNA reads as TGTGCCAGCAGTTCCTCTAGCGGGGCACGGGAGACCAAGTACTTC. Residues: CASSSSSGARETKYF.

At least ten counts were recorded for this clonotype. This rearrangement joins TRBV5-1 to TRBJ2-6, with TRBD1 as a possible D gene (5 bases). Germline CDR1 is SGHRS and CDR2 is YFSETQ. This CDR3 region has 15 residues. The germline V and J ends were trimmed by 6 bases and 0 bases, with 10 bases remaining between them. The CDR3 loop reads CASTAGPSGANVLTF. The CDR3 DNA reads as TGCGCCAGCACCGCAGGGCCCTCTGGGGCCAACGTCCTGACTTTC.

This chain connects TRBV25-1 to TRBJ2-5; TRBD1 matches at 7 bases. CDR1 and CDR2 (germline): MGHDK, SYGVNS. V shed 6 bases and J 5 bases; nucleotides not matched to a gene: 12. The CDR3 loop spans 15 amino acids. The CDR3 reads CASSDFTGAGETQYF. The DNA of the CDR3 is TGTGCCAGCAGCGACTTCACAGGGGCTGGGGAGACCCAGTACTTC.

This clonotype came up a few times. The rearrangement joins TRBV24-1 to TRBJ2-1, with 10 bases that match TRBD1. The CDR3 sequence is 13 residues long. Germline V gene data show CDR1 as KGHDR and CDR2 as SFDVKD. Losses at the gene ends were 8 bases for V and 6 bases for J; bases not matched to a gene: 3. CDR3 region: CATMGQGFNEQFF. CDR3 DNA sequence: TGTGCCACCATGGGACAGGGGTTCAATGAGCAGTTCTTC.

The genes are TRBV29-1 and TRBJ1-2; TRBD1 might be the D (6 bases). Germline V gives CDR1 SQVTM, CDR2 ANQGSEA. This CDR3 has 11 residues. V shed 8 bases and J shed 2 bases, with 9 bases lying between them. The CDR3 loop is CSFDRNYGYTF. CDR3 nucleotides: TGCAGCTTCGACAGGAACTATGGCTACACCTTC.

This clonotype was counted many times. The gene calls are TRBV5-1 and TRBJ2-3; 9 nucleotides agree with TRBD1. Germline V lookup: CDR1 SGHRS, CDR2 YFSETQ. Trimming took 4 bases from V and 6 from J; bases not matched to a gene: 9. The CDR3 contains 15 residues. The chain's CDR3 is CASSVPGQGLDTQYF. In nucleotides, the CDR3 is TGCGCCAGCAGCGTCCCGGGACAGGGTCTCGATACGCAGTATTTT.

This clonotype showed up just a few times. This rearrangement joins TRBV7-8 to TRBJ2-3, with D perhaps matching TRBD2 (6 bases). V dropped 1 base and J dropped 2 bases, with 13 bases sitting between them. Germline CDR1 SGHVS, CDR2 FQNEAQ. The CDR3 covers 16 residues. The chain's CDR3 is CASSLVGGAATDTQYF. The DNA for the CDR3 is TGTGCCAGCAGCTTAGTGGGGGGAGCGGCCACAGATACGCAGTATTTT.

The sample holds many counts of this clonotype. The rearrangement uses TRBV20-1 and TRBJ2-3; 9 bases align to TRBD1. The germline CDR1 and CDR2 sequences are DFQATT and SNEGSKA (reference sequence). With V trimmed by 1 base and J by 6 bases, 8 bases remained unmatched. The CDR3 covers 15 residues. The CDR3 nucleotides read TGCAGTGCTAGAGTGGGGACAGGGATGGGCGATACGCAGTATTTT. It specifies CSARVGTGMGDTQYF.

There are a few counts of this clonotype. J is TRBJ1-5 and V is TRBV7-9; no clear D gene. This CDR3 contains 17 residues. In germline, CDR1 is SEHNR, CDR2 FQNEAQ (reference sequence). Between the trimmed V and J ends, which lost 5 bases and 0 bases, there was a span of 17 bases. The CDR3 DNA reads TGTGCCAGCAGCCGGTGGGGAGTGAATAATAGCAATCAGCCCCAGCATTTT. This codes for CASSRWGVNNSNQPQHF. The full variable domain, completed using reference TRBV7-9 and TRBJ1-5, is DTGVSQNPRHKITKRGQNVTFRCDPISEHNRLYWYRQTLGQGPEFLTYFQNEAQLEKSRLLSDRFSAERPKGSFSTLEIQRTEQGDSAMYLCASSRWGVNNSNQPQHFGDGTRLSIL.

This chain joins TRBV4-2 and TRBJ1-4; D not certain. The V end was cut by 4 bases, the J end by 13 bases, with 13 bases between. This CDR3 is 12 amino acids long. CDR1 LGHNA and CDR2 YNFKEQ come from the germline V gene. The CDR3 bases are TGTGCCAGCAGCCGGGTGGGGATACGACTGTTTTTT. Its translation is CASSRVGIRLFF.

The J gene is TRBJ1-1, the V gene TRBV12-3 or TRBV12-4; the match to TRBD1 covers 7 bases. The CDR3 is 15 amino acids. Trimming at V came to 2 bases and at J to 8 bases, leaving 11 bases not matched to a gene. The CDR3 DNA sequence: TGTGCCAGCAGTTTATTAGGGGACAGACGACTAGAAGCTTTCTTT. Its translation: CASSLLGDRRLEAFF.

V is TRBV20-1 and J is TRBJ2-3; D is possibly TRBD1 (5 bases). Trimming removed 3 bases from V and 0 bases from J, with 13 bases in between. Germline assignment: CDR1 DFQATT and CDR2 SNEGSKA (reference sequence). CDR3 size: 15 residues. For the CDR3, the DNA is TGCAGTGCTAGTGATAGGGGAACTAGCACAGATACGCAGTATTTT. Translating gives CSASDRGTSTDTQYF.